The 23 T cell receptor beta chains in this list originate from one sample, sequenced in a study of T cell repertoires in cytomegalovirus infection. TCRdb re-derived calls from the reads in MiXCR, one entry per CDR3 protein. This sample has about a million distinct CDR3 sequences, with approximately 30% found just once. Antigens of these TCRs are unknown. This specimen was cultured CD8+ T cells from PBMCs, taken from culture after CMV antigen stimulation. The receptor source for this set is a human donor in good health (CMV status not recorded). Some clones in this sample may be carry-over from other donors' samples.

This clonotype was observed many times. This chain connects TRBV7-8 to TRBJ2-3; 9 bases match TRBD2. The V gene's germline CDR1 is SGHVS and CDR2 FQNEAQ. Losses at the gene ends were 1 base for V and 4 bases for J; bases not matched to a gene: 9. The CDR3 consists of 17 residues. The DNA of the CDR3 is TGTGCCAGCAGCTTAGTTGGAGCGGGGGGCCTGGCAGATACGCAGTATTTT. Residues: CASSLVGAGGLADTQYF.

This clonotype was found many times. V is TRBV7-9 and J is TRBJ1-1; 7 nucleotides align to TRBD1. The V gene end was trimmed by 4 bases and the J gene end by 0 bases; junction bases not matched to a gene: 2. This CDR3 comprises 14 residues. Germline values: CDR1 SEHNR, CDR2 FQNEAQ (reference sequence). The CDR3 DNA reads TGTGCCAGCAGCTCGGACAGGATGAACACTGAAGCTTTCTTT. It translates to CASSSDRMNTEAFF.

Points on this clonotype: Germline and junction disagree at one end, which may indicate a read error. V gene TRBV2 combines with J gene TRBJ2-4; a weak D match, TRBD1 (6 bases). Germline V lookup: CDR1 SNHLY, CDR2 FYNNEI. There are 10 residues in the CDR3. The CDR3 nucleotides read TGTGCCAGCAGTGGGTACAGGGAGATGTTC. Translated: CASSGYREMF. Full variable domain (remainder filled in from reference TRBV2 and TRBJ2-4): EPEVTQTPSHQVTQMGQEVILRCVPISNHLYFYWYRQILGQKVEFLVSFYNNEISEKSEIFDDQFSVERPDGSNFTLKIRSTKLEDSAMYFCASSGYREMFGAGTRLSVL.

Ten or more counts support this clonotype. The chain links TRBV7-2 to TRBJ2-3, with 11 bases that match TRBD2. This CDR3 is 20 amino acids long. Per germline, CDR1 SGHTA and CDR2 FQGNSA. V shed 2 bases, J shed 0 bases, and the junction held 13 bases outside the gene matches. The CDR3 is CASSLRPQELAGASTDTQYF. In nucleotides, the CDR3 is TGTGCCAGCAGCTTAAGGCCCCAGGAACTAGCGGGGGCTAGCACAGATACGCAGTATTTT.

In the case of this clonotype: A junction boundary mismatches the germline segment, possibly from a read error. The V gene is TRBV4-1, the J gene TRBJ1-2, with D perhaps TRBD1 (5 bases). CDR3 length: 15 amino acids. Germline CDR1 MGHRA, CDR2 YSYEKL. Here the CDR3 reads CASSEDIGFQGGYTF. The CDR3 DNA reads as TGCGCCAGCAGCGAAGACATAGGGTTCCAGGGTGGCTACACCTTC.

This clonotype has just a few counts. The CDR3 sequence: CASSGVLGPSTDTQYF. The DNA of the CDR3 is TGTGCCAGCAGTGGAGTGCTTGGACCTAGCACAGATACGCAGTATTTT. The genes are TRBV6-1 and TRBJ2-3; D is uncertain. The CDR3 sequence is 16 residues long. Germline loops: CDR1 MNHNS, CDR2 SASEGT. With 4 bases removed from V and 0 bases from J, the gap between germline ends came to 14 bases.

The chain carries TRBV25-1 and TRBJ1-1, with a possible D match to TRBD1 (5 bases). Germline V gene lookup returns CDR1 MGHDK and CDR2 SYGVNS. Trimming shortened V by 1 base and J by 0 bases, and 9 bases separated the two germline ends. The CDR3 has 15 amino acids. The CDR3 loop reads CASSESAGLNTEAFF. The CDR3 bases are TGTGCCAGCAGTGAATCGGCGGGGCTGAACACTGAAGCTTTCTTT. The variable domain in full, completed from reference TRBV25-1 and TRBJ1-1, reads EADIYQTPRYLVIGTGKKITLECSQTMGHDKMYWYQQDPGMELHLIHYSYGVNSTEKGDLSSESTVSRIRTEHFPLTLESARPSHTSQYLCASSESAGLNTEAFFGQGTRLTVV.

The CDR3 is CASSSAGQEYNEQFF. CDR3 in DNA: TGTGCCAGCAGCTCCGCTGGACAGGAGTACAATGAGCAGTTCTTC. The chain carries TRBV13 and TRBJ2-1, with 7 bases identical to TRBD1. Germline V gene lookup returns CDR1 PRHDT and CDR2 FYEKMQ (reference sequence). Losses at the gene ends were 4 bases for V and 4 bases for J; bases not matched to a gene: 7. This CDR3 contains 15 residues.

A few counts support this clonotype. This rearrangement joins TRBV27 to TRBJ1-2; the D is unclear. Germline V gene sequence: CDR1 MNHEY, CDR2 SMNVEV (reference sequence). The CDR3 covers 13 residues. Trimming left V 6 bases short and J 8 bases short, with 16 bases between. CDR3 protein: CASSFRASGGYTF. CDR3 in DNA: TGTGCCAGCAGCTTCCGGGCCTCGGGAGGCTACACCTTC.

This clonotype was seen at least ten times. The rearrangement links TRBV7-2 to TRBJ1-2, with a tentative D call TRBD1 (5 bases). Trimming removed 4 bases from V and 2 bases from J, with 14 bases in between. The CDR3 is 15 amino acids. CDR1 and CDR2 from the germline V gene are SGHTA and FQGNSA. The CDR3 loop reads CASSSKGLPNYGYTF. The CDR3 DNA reads TGTGCCAGCAGCTCGAAGGGACTGCCAAACTATGGCTACACCTTC.

A few counts support this clonotype. This chain joins TRBV27 and TRBJ1-4, with D maybe TRBD1 (6 bases). Germline assignment: CDR1 MNHEY and CDR2 SMNVEV (reference sequence). The CDR3 has 16 residues. Trimming pared 6 bases from V and 11 bases from J, leaving 25 bases between. The CDR3 DNA reads as TGTGCCAGCAGAGATACGACAGGCTGGCGAGAGGAGAAACTGTTTTTT. Protein product: CASRDTTGWREEKLFF.

This clonotype has a handful of counts. The rearrangement links TRBV6-1 to TRBJ1-2; TRBD1 might be the D (5 bases). The ends were cut back, 7 bases at V and 2 bases at J, with 14 bases in the middle. The germline V gene encodes CDR1 MNHNS and CDR2 SASEGT. The CDR3 covers 14 residues. The CDR3 spells CASTHRTGNYGYTF. CDR3 DNA: TGTGCCAGCACCCACAGGACGGGGAACTATGGCTACACCTTC.

This clonotype was picked up many times. This chain joins TRBV7-8 and TRBJ2-1; the match to TRBD1 covers 8 bases. The CDR3 is 16 residues long. Germline V gives CDR1 SGHVS, CDR2 FQNEAQ. Unmatched junction bases numbered 12, after V lost 3 bases and J lost 8 bases. The CDR3 here is CASSFWGQVRGDEQFF. The CDR3 DNA follows: TGTGCCAGCAGCTTCTGGGGACAGGTACGAGGCGATGAGCAGTTCTTC. The whole variable domain, filled in from reference TRBV7-8 and TRBJ2-1, reads GAGVSQSPRYKVAKRGQDVALRCDPISGHVSLFWYQQALGQGPEFLTYFQNEAQLDKSGLPSDRFFAERPEGSVSTLKIQRTQQEDSAVYLCASSFWGQVRGDEQFFGPGTRLTVL.

The V gene is TRBV28, the J gene TRBJ2-2, with TRBD1 as a possible D gene (6 bases). V was trimmed by 2 bases and J by 0 bases, leaving 10 bases between them. From germline, CDR1 is MDHEN and CDR2 SYDVKM. CDR3 length: 16 residues. The CDR3 loop reads CASSLKAGANTGELFF. The CDR3 DNA reads TGTGCCAGCAGTTTAAAGGCAGGGGCGAACACCGGGGAGCTGTTTTTT. Full variable domain (remainder filled in from reference TRBV28 and TRBJ2-2): DVKVTQSSRYLVKRTGEKVFLECVQDMDHENMFWYRQDPGLGLRLIYFSYDVKMKEKGDIPEGYSVSREKKERFSLILESASTNQTSMYLCASSLKAGANTGELFFGEGSRLTVL.

The genes are TRBV9 and TRBJ2-5; D possibly corresponds to TRBD1 (6 bases). The CDR3 totals 17 residues. The germline V gene encodes CDR1 SGDLS and CDR2 YYNGEE. V lost 0 bases and J lost 2, with 17 bases in between. The CDR3 protein is CASSVARGRRSQETQYF. CDR3 DNA: TGTGCCAGCAGCGTAGCCAGGGGACGAAGGTCACAAGAGACCCAGTACTTC.

This chain joins TRBV4-3 and TRBJ2-1; D unclear. This CDR3 has 15 residues. CDR1 LGHNA and CDR2 YSLEER come from the germline V gene. Trimming stripped 2 bases from V and 7 bases from J, with 15 bases between. CDR3 coding DNA: TGCGCCAGCAGCCAATCGATCAGCGTGGGGAATGAGCAGTTCTTC. This sequence encodes CASSQSISVGNEQFF.

The V call is TRBV6-6, the J call TRBJ1-5; 7 positions match TRBD1. This CDR3 contains 14 residues. CDR1 is MNHNY, CDR2 SVGAGI, per germline (reference sequence). J was trimmed by 2 bases and V by 6 bases; bases with no gene match: 4. The CDR3 protein is CASSIQGGNQPQHF. In nucleotides, the CDR3 is TGTGCCAGCAGCATTCAGGGGGGCAATCAGCCCCAGCATTTT.

Regarding this clonotype: A read error may produce the germline difference seen at one junction end. V and J are TRBV11-2 and TRBJ2-7; D possibly corresponds to TRBD1 (5 bases). The CDR3 runs 16 residues. The germline V gene has CDR1 SGHAT and CDR2 FQNNGV. CDR3 loop: CASSKKPSGNSYDQYF. CDR3 nucleotide sequence: TGTGCCAGCAGCAAAAAACCCTCAGGGAACTCCTACGACCAGTACTTC.

This clonotype was detected many times. The chain links TRBV7-9 to TRBJ2-5; the match to TRBD2 covers 8 bases. CDR3 length: 14 amino acids. With 0 bases clipped from V and 3 bases from J, the junction kept 0 bases outside the gene matches. CDR1 is SEHNR, CDR2 FQNEAQ, per germline (reference sequence). In nucleotides, the CDR3 is TGTGCCAGCAGCTTAGCCGGGGGGGAAGAGACCCAGTACTTC. It yields the protein CASSLAGGEETQYF.

J is TRBJ1-2 and V is TRBV4-3, with 7 positions matching TRBD1. The V gene end was trimmed by 0 bases and the J gene end by 4 bases; junction bases not matched to a gene: 5. CDR3 size: 15 residues. CDR1 is LGHNA, CDR2 YSLEER, per germline. The CDR3 nucleotides read TGCGCCAGCAGCCAAGATAGTACAGGGGCCTATGGCTACACCTTC. Protein: CASSQDSTGAYGYTF.

This clonotype was counted between two and nine times. The chain uses TRBV19 and TRBJ1-1; tentatively, D is TRBD1 (5 bases). CDR3 length equals 14 residues. The V gene lost 0 bases and the J gene lost 0 bases, with 5 bases spanning the gap. Germline V CDR1 and CDR2: LNHDA, SQIVND (reference sequence). The CDR3 coding sequence is TGTGCCAGTAGTATAGAGGGGGTGAACACTGAAGCTTTCTTT. As protein: CASSIEGVNTEAFF.

This clonotype occurred a few times. The chain has TRBV7-8 and TRBJ1-1; TRBD1 agrees at 7 bases. The CDR3 has 18 residues. Per germline, CDR1 SGHVS and CDR2 FQNEAQ. After removal of 3 bases from V and 4 bases from J, the junction contained 17 bases not matched to a gene. The DNA for the CDR3 is TGTGCCAGCAGCTTCGGGCATGTTACGGGACAGAGGAGCACTGAAGCTTTCTTT. This codes for CASSFGHVTGQRSTEAFF.

V and J are TRBV28 and TRBJ1-2; unclear D gene. V gave up 4 bases and J gave up 0 bases, with 12 bases separating them. The CDR3 is made up of 15 amino acids. The germline gives CDR1 MDHEN, CDR2 SYDVKM. The CDR3 here is CASSSPMGTNYGYTF. CDR3 coding DNA: TGTGCCAGCAGTTCCCCAATGGGTACTAACTATGGCTACACCTTC.